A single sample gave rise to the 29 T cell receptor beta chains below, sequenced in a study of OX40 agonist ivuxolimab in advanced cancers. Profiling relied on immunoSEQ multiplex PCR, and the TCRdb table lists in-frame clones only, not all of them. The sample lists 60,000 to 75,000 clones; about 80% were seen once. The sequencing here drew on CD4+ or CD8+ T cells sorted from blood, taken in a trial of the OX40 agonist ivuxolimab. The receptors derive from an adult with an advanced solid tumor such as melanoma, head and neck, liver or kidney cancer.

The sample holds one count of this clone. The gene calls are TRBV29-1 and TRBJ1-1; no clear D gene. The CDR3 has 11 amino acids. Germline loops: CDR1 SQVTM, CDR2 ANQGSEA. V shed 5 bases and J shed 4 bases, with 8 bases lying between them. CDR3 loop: CSVSQGTEAFF. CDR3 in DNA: TGCAGCGTTTCTCAAGGCACTGAAGCTTTCTTT.

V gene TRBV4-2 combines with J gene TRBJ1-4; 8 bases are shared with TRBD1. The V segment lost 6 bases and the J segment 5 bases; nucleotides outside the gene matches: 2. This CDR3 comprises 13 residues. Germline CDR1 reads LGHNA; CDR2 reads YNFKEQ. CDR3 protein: CASRGDRNEKLFF. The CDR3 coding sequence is TGTGCCAGCAGGGGGGACAGGAATGAAAAACTGTTTTTT.

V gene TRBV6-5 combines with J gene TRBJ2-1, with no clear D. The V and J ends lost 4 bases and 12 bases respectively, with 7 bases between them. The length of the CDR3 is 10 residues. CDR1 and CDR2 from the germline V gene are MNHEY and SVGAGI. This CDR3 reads CASSSAVQFF. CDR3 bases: TGTGCCAGCAGTTCGGCGGTGCAGTTCTTC.

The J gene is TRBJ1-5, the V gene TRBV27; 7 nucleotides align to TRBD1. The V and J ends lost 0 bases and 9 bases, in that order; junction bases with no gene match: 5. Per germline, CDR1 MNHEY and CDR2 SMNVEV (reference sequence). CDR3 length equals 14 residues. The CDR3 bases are TGTGCCAGCAGTTTATCGACAGGGAGGTGGCCCCAGCATTTT. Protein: CASSLSTGRWPQHF.

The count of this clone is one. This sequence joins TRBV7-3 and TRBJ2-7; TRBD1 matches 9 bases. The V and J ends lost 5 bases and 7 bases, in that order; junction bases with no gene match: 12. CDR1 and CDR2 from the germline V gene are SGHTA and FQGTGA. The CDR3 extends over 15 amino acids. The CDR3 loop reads CASSPTGTGWREQYF. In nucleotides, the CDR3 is TGTGCCAGCAGCCCGACCGGGACAGGGTGGCGTGAGCAGTACTTC.

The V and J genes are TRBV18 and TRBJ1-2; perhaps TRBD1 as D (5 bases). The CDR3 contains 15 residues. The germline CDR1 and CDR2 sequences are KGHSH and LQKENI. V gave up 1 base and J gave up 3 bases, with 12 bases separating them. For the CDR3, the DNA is TGTGCCAGCTCACCACTGGGTGACAGCGACTATGGCTACACCTTC. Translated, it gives CASSPLGDSDYGYTF.

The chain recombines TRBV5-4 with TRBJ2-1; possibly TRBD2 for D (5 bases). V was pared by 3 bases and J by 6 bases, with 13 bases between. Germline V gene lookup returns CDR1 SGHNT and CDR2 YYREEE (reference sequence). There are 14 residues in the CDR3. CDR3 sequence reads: CASSSNNRGNEQFF. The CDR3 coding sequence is TGTGCCAGCAGCTCAAATAACCGGGGCAATGAGCAGTTCTTC.

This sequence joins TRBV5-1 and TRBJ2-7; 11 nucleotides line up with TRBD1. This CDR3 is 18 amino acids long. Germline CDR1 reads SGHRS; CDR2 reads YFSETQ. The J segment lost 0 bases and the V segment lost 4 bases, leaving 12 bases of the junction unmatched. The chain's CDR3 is CASSVGTGGSLSSYEQYF. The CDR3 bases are TGCGCCAGCAGCGTGGGGACAGGGGGGTCCTTGAGCTCCTACGAGCAGTACTTC. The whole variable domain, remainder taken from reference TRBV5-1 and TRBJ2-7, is KAGVTQTPRYLIKTRGQQVTLSCSPISGHRSVSWYQQTPGQGLQFLFEYFSETQRNKGNFPGRFSGRQFSNSRSEMNVSTLELGDSALYLCASSVGTGGSLSSYEQYFGPGTRLTVT.

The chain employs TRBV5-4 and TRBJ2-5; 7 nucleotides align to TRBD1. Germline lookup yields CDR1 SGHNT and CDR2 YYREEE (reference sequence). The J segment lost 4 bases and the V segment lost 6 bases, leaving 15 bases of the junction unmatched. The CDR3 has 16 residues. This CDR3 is CASTSFDDRDGETQYF. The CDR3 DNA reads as TGTGCCAGCACCTCCTTCGACGACAGGGATGGAGAGACCCAGTACTTC.

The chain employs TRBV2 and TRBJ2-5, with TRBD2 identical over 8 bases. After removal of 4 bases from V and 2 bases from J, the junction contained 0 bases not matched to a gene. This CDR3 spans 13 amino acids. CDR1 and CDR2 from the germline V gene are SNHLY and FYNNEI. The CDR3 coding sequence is TGTGCCAGCAGTGGACTAGCGCAAGAGACCCAGTACTTC. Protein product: CASSGLAQETQYF.

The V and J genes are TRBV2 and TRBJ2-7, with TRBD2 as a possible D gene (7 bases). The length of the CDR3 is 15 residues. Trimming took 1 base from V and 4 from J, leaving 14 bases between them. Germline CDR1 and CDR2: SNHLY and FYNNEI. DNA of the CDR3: TGTGCCAGCAGTGAAGGGTCGGGGGGCTGGTACGAGCAGTACTTC. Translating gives CASSEGSGGWYEQYF.

In DNA, the CDR3 is TGTGCCAGCACTAGAAATGGTATCACAGATACGCAGTATTTT. Protein sequence: CASTRNGITDTQYF. The genes are TRBV25-1 and TRBJ2-3; D not resolved. Germline V gene sequence: CDR1 MGHDK, CDR2 SYGVNS. Trimming removed 7 bases at V and 2 bases at J, with 13 bases between. The CDR3 is made up of 14 amino acids.

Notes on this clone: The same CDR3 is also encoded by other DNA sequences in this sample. CDR3 sequence reads: CASSPRQGGNSPLHF. As DNA, the CDR3 is TGTGCCAGCAGCCCTCGACAGGGAGGGAATTCACCCCTCCACTTT. The chain has TRBV11-2 and TRBJ1-6; 7 bases agree with TRBD1. The germline CDR1 and CDR2 sequences are SGHAT and FQNNGV. The J segment lost 7 bases and the V segment lost 5 bases, leaving 8 bases of the junction unmatched. This CDR3 region has 15 residues.

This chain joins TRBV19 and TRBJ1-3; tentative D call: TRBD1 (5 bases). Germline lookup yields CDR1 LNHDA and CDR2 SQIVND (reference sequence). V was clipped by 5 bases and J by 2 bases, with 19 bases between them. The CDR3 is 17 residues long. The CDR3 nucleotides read TGTGCCAGTAGTCTGGAGGCCCCTCTGACAGCTGGAAACACCATATATTTT. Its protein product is CASSLEAPLTAGNTIYF.

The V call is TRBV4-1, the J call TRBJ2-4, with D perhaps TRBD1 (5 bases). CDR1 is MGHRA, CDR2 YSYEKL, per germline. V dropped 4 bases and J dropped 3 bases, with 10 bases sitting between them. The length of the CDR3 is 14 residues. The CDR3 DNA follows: TGCGCCAGCAGCCCAGGTGACAGCAAAAACATTCAGTACTTC. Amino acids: CASSPGDSKNIQYF.

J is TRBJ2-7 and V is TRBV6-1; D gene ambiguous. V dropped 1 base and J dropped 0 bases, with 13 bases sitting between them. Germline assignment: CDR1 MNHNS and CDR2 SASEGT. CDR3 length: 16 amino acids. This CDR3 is CASSEDRRTYSYEQYF. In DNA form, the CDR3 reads TGTGCCAGCAGTGAAGATCGCAGGACCTACTCCTACGAGCAGTACTTC.

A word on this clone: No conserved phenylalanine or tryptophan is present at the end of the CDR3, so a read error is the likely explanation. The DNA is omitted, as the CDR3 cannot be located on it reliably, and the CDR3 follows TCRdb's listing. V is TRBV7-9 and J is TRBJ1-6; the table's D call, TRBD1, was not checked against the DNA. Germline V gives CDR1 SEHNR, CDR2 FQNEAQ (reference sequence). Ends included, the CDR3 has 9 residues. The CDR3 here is CASSFDMLV.

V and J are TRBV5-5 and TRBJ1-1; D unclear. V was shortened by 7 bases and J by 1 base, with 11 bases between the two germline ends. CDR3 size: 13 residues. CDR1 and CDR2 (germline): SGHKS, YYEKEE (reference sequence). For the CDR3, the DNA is TGTGCCAGCGGGCAATGGGAGAACACTGAAGCTTTCTTT. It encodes CASGQWENTEAFF.

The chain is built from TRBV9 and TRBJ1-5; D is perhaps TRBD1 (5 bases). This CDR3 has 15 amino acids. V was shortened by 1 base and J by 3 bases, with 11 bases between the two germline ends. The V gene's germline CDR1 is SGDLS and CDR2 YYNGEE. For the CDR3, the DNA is TGTGCCAGCAGCGTATCCGGGGGTTACAATCAGCCCCAGCATTTT. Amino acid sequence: CASSVSGGYNQPQHF.

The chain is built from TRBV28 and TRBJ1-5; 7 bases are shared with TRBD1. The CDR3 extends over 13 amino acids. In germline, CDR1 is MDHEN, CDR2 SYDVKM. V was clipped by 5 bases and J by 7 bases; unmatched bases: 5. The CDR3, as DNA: TGTGCCAGCAGTCCCAACAGGGGCCAGCCCCAGCATTTT. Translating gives CASSPNRGQPQHF.

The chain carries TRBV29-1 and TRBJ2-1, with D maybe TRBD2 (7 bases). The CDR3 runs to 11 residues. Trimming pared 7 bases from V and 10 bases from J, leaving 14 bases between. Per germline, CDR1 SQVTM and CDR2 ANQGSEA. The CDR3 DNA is TGCAGCGCCCGGGGGGCCAGCGAGCAGTTCTTC. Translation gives CSARGASEQFF.

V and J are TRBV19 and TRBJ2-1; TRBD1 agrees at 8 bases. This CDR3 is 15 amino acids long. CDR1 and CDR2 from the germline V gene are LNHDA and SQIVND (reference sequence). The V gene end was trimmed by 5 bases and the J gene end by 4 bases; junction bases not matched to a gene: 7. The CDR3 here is CASSWLQGGYNEQFF. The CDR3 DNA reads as TGTGCCAGTAGTTGGCTACAGGGGGGTTACAATGAGCAGTTCTTC.

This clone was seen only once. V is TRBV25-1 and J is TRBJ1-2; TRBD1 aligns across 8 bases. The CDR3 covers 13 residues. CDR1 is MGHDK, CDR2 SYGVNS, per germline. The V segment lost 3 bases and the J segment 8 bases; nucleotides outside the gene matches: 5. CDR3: CASSEGHRGGYTF. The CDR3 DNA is TGTGCCAGCAGTGAGGGGCACAGGGGGGGCTACACCTTC.

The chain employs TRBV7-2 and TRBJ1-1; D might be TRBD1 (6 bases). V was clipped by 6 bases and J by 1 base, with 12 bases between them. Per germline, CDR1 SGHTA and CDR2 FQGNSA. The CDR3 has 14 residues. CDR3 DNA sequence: TGTGCCAGCAGATATGGACAGCCGAACACTGAAGCTTTCTTT. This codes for CASRYGQPNTEAFF.

The CDR3, as DNA: TGTGCCAGCAGCCCTACATCACAACTTGGCTACACCTTC. Translating gives CASSPTSQLGYTF. The chain couples TRBV5-6 to TRBJ1-2, with D unclear. This CDR3 region has 13 residues. The germline gives CDR1 SGHDT, CDR2 YYEEEE. V lost 4 bases and J 7 bases, leaving 14 bases between the germline ends.

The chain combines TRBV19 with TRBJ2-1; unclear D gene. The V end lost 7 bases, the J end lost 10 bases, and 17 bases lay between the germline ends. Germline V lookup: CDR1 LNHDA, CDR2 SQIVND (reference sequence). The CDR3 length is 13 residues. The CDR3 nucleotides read TGTGCCAGTATCCGACGTGGGTCTCGGGAGCAGTTCTTC. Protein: CASIRRGSREQFF.

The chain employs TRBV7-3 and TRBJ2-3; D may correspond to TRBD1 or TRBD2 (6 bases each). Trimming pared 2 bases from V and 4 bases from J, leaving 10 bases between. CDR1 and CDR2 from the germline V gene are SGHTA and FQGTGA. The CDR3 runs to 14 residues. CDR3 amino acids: CASSLRGRPDTQYF. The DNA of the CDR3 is TGTGCCAGCAGCTTACGGGGGCGACCAGATACGCAGTATTTT. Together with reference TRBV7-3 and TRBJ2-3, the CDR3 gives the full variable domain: GAGVSQTPSNKVTEKGKYVELRCDPISGHTALYWYRQSLGQGPEFLIYFQGTGAADDSGLPNDRFFAVRPEGSVSTLKIQRTERGDSAVYLCASSLRGRPDTQYFGPGTRLTVL.

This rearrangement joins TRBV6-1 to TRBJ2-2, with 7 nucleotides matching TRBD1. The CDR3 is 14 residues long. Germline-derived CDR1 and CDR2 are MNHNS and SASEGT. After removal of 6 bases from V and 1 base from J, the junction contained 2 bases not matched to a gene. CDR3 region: CASRDRENTGELFF. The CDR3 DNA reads TGTGCCAGCAGAGACAGGGAGAACACCGGGGAGCTGTTTTTT.

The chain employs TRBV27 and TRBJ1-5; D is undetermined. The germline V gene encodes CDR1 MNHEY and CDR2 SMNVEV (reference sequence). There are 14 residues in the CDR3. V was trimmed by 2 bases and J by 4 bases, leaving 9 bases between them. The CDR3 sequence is CASSLGRANQPQHF. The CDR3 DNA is TGTGCCAGCAGTTTAGGGAGGGCTAATCAGCCCCAGCATTTT.